This TCR beta chain was observed in a study of T-cell reconstitution after alpha-beta-depleted transplantation in children. The library targeted TCRbeta and was prepared with unique molecular identifiers. Each CDR3 protein is one row after TCRdb ran MiXCR on the PCR reads. Among about 500,000 distinct CDR3 sequences listed, over 25% were seen once. This CDR3 region has 17 residues. The V segment lost 0 bases and the J segment 7 bases; nucleotides outside the gene matches: 9. The germline gives CDR1 MNHEY, CDR2 SMNVEV (reference sequence). This clonotype appeared a few times. The sequence derives from a human donor who donated a stem cell graft to a child with aplastic anemia. The sample consisted of PBMCs from the stem cell graft donor, taken from the stem cell graft. The rearrangement links TRBV27 to TRBJ1-5; 10 bases line up with TRBD1. The CDR3 DNA follows: TGTGCCAGCAGTTTATCGGTGGGACAGGGGTTCTACCAGCCCCAGCATTTT. The encoded protein is CASSLSVGQGFYQPQHF.